The present TCR beta chain was sequenced within a study of shared clonotypes between healthy human individuals (dated by TCRdb to the early 2020s). For the study in its entirety: Three men and a couple of women, aged 18 to 49 years, made up the cohort. For each donor, CD4 naive and CD4 memory were each given three plates, CD8 naive was given two plates, and CD8 memory was given one plate. To estimate repertoire size and how much clonotype sharing occurs between individuals, the study deeply sequenced the blood TCR repertoires of roughly 5 healthy adults. Libraries were prepared and TCR repertoires were sequenced by different laboratories using diverse techniques, in order to increase sequencing depth and limit assay-specific biases. Leukapheresis yielded between about 0.9 and 9 billion PBMCs per donor.

Using the deep immunoSEQ assay, TCR CDR3 regions were amplified from genomic DNA by multiplex PCR. Genomic DNA extracted from each cell subset was distributed evenly over all wells of several immunoSEQ 96-well plates, and each plate served as one replicate. Each replicate PCR for sorted subsets received 200 ng genomic DNA, equal to about 29,000 T cell genomes. Purified libraries were quantified with a Qubit 3.0 fluorometer, sized on a Bioanalyzer 2100, and re-quantified with the KAPA Library Quantification kit. Each immunoSEQ 96-well plate was sequenced on its own single-read 150-cycle Illumina NextSeq 550 flow cell. The authors processed their data as follows. Because only junctional sequences without quality scores were contained in the immunoSEQ output, filtering matching that applied to full-length reads could not be performed. To assign V/J genes and CDR3, sequences were annotated using PyIR, a Python wrapper for IgBLAST v1.9, with IMGT germline references. Any read was removed if the V/J assignment was weak (E-value above 1e-6), the CDR3 was missing, or the read contained stop codons, out-of-frame junctions, or ambiguous translated residues. V3J clonotypes were defined by identical inferred V gene, J gene, and CDR3 amino acid sequence. Percentage overlap between repertoires was calculated by dividing the number of shared unique clonotypes by the size of the smaller repertoire. Richness of each repertoire was evaluated using RTK rarefaction, the Chao1 estimator, and Recon v2.1 estimates of unobserved clonotypes. OLGA was used to compute generation probabilities for all TCRbeta clonotypes that the gDNA method yielded from a few donors. Here the immuneACCESS table is served through TCRdb, limited to in-frame sequences with V and J called. Missing clones are a known gap in these copies; in checked studies unresolved V genes cover under half, and the rest lacks a known reason. The V and J calls and clone size are taken from that table; D and trimming were inferred from the DNA. Present in this sample are 2 million to 3 million clones, 93% of which were seen just once. The ten largest clones represent 0.36% of the sample.

Healthy HIV-negative adults with no recently reported acute infections or vaccinations were included as donors. All donors were Caucasian adults living in Nashville, Tennessee, USA. CD4+ T cells were enriched through magnetic negative selection, after which naive cells were positively selected on CD45RA and the remaining negative fraction served as the memory subset. Blood was collected by leukapheresis, and PBMCs were isolated by Ficoll-Histopaque density gradient centrifugation and then cryopreserved in liquid nitrogen vapor phase. Analytical flow cytometry was used to check the purity and quantity of every magnetically sorted T cell population. From each sorted fraction, genomic DNA was isolated and quantified by UV absorbance on a Nanodrop 2000c. The investigation overall reported the following: Sampling was limited to blood, and TCR repertoires in tissue likely differ from TCR repertoires in blood. Pairwise subsampling led to the expectation that sequencing depth would affect the degree of clonotype sharing among donors. About 5% of naive CD4, 3.5% of naive CD8, about 2.1% of memory CD4, and less than 0.45% of memory CD8 clonotypes were shared across a few donors. Because the study included a small number of donors, the genetic and exposure-history diversity represented was limited. Higher generation probabilities were observed for clonotypes shared by all four sorted-subset donors than for non-shared clonotypes. Naive subsets generally had larger estimated clonotype richness than memory subsets. Incomplete sequencing was indicated by rarefaction of sorted-subset datasets, despite the large sequencing depth.

The junction shows trimming of 7 bases on V and 6 bases on J, plus 4 bases between the germline ends. Per the germline V gene (reference sequence), SEHNR is the CDR1 and FQNEAQ is the CDR2. The CDR3 sequence holds 10 residues, the cysteine and phenylalanine included. CDR3 DNA is the only sequence kept; it has 30 bases, read in frame from the first base. The table lists this clone with a count of one. The antigen it binds to is not known. Nothing much larger sits one base from this clone, and base qualities are not available. The chain joins TRBV7-9 to TRBJ2-1; the D gene remains uncertain. The sample taken for sequencing was naive CD4+ T cells from PBMCs. The intended sense of this specimen's cell subset or site label: CD45RA+ positively selected. This clonotype was sampled from a man between 18 and 29 years old in good health. Some clones in this sample may be carry-over from other donors' samples. The CDR3 region reads CASTSNEQFF. The nucleotide sequence is given as TGTGCCAGCACGAGCAATGAGCAGTTCTTC.